Each of the 26 T cell receptor beta chains below was sequenced from the same sample in a study of early stage breast cancer tumors. Assay used: immunoSEQ multiplex PCR; TCRdb lists only in-frame clones, some missing. The table lists tens of thousands of clones, 80% to 95% of them singletons. Specimen: blood. These receptors were collected from a person aged 65-85 years with breast cancer.

The chain employs TRBV7-9 and TRBJ2-3; D is ambiguous. Germline assignment: CDR1 SEHNR and CDR2 FQNEAQ (reference sequence). Trimming pared 5 bases from V and 0 bases from J, leaving 12 bases between. This CDR3 comprises 15 residues. The CDR3 spells CASSRRSTSTDTQYF. The CDR3 DNA follows: TGTGCCAGCAGCCGTAGGAGCACTAGCACAGATACGCAGTATTTT.

This sequence joins TRBV11-3 and TRBJ2-7; 11 positions agree with TRBD1. V gave up 5 bases and J gave up 6 bases; unmatched junction bases: 9. From germline, CDR1 is SGHNT and CDR2 YENEEA. The CDR3 extends over 15 amino acids. CDR3 bases: TGTGCCAGCAGCCCAGGACAGGGGGCCGGGGCCGAGCAGTACTTC. It is translated as CASSPGQGAGAEQYF.

The V gene is TRBV4-3, the J gene TRBJ2-7; D is possibly TRBD2 (5 bases). This CDR3 is 13 amino acids long. Deletions cut 2 bases from V and 6 bases from J, with 11 bases between. CDR1 is LGHNA, CDR2 YSLEER, per germline. CDR3 DNA: TGCGCCAGCAGCCAATACCTGCGGGCCGAGCAGTACTTC. This gives the protein CASSQYLRAEQYF.

The chain is built from TRBV6-5 and TRBJ1-2; 8 bases map to TRBD1. Germline CDR1 MNHEY, CDR2 SVGAGI. The CDR3 loop spans 15 amino acids. The J segment lost 5 bases and the V segment lost 3 bases, leaving 8 bases of the junction unmatched. CDR3 protein: CASSYSGGDYYGYTF. The CDR3 DNA follows: TGTGCCAGCAGTTATTCAGGGGGCGACTATTATGGCTACACCTTC.

This clone appeared once. V and J are TRBV2 and TRBJ2-7; D is possibly TRBD1 (7 bases). V shed 11 bases and J shed 2 bases, with 19 bases lying between them. Germline V CDR1 and CDR2: SNHLY, FYNNEI. The CDR3 runs 14 residues. For the CDR3, the DNA is TGTGCCGGTACTGCGACAGGGAGGCCCTACGAGCAGTACTTC. It specifies CAGTATGRPYEQYF.

The genes are TRBV19 and TRBJ2-2, with a weak D call TRBD2 (6 bases). The CDR3 totals 15 residues. Per germline, CDR1 LNHDA and CDR2 SQIVND (reference sequence). Trimming shortened V by 6 bases and J by 8 bases, and 19 bases separated the two germline ends. DNA of the CDR3: TGTGCCAGTAGAAAGACCGGGACTCCATCGGGGGAGCTGTTTTTT. Its protein is CASRKTGTPSGELFF.

The sample holds one count of this clone. In nucleotides, the CDR3 is TGTGCCAGTAGTATAGGGGGAGGAACGAGGGTCAGGGCAGATACGCAGTATTTT. As protein: CASSIGGGTRVRADTQYF. The J gene is TRBJ2-3, the V gene TRBV19, with D possibly TRBD2 on 6 matching bases. Germline assignment: CDR1 LNHDA and CDR2 SQIVND (reference sequence). Trimming cost V 1 base and J 4 bases, with 21 bases left between them. The CDR3 has 18 amino acids.

The DNA for the CDR3 is TGCAGCGTTCCGCAACAGGGAATAGGAGGCTACACCTTC. Residues: CSVPQQGIGGYTF. The rearrangement links TRBV29-1 to TRBJ1-2; D possibly corresponds to TRBD1 (6 bases). The CDR3 runs to 13 residues. Germline V gene lookup returns CDR1 SQVTM and CDR2 ANQGSEA. V was shortened by 5 bases and J by 8 bases, with 18 bases between the two germline ends.

CDR3: CASSIDPYYGYTF. CDR3 bases: TGTGCCAGTAGTATAGATCCTTACTATGGCTACACCTTC. The chain joins TRBV19 to TRBJ1-2, with no clear D. Trimming left V 0 bases short and J 3 bases short, with 5 bases between. This CDR3 contains 13 residues. Germline V gene data show CDR1 as LNHDA and CDR2 as SQIVND (reference sequence).

The V gene is TRBV20-1, the J gene TRBJ1-1; D is unclear. This CDR3 has 10 amino acids. V lost 1 base, J lost 11 bases, and 8 bases lay in between. Germline V CDR1 and CDR2: DFQATT, SNEGSKA (reference sequence). The CDR3 bases are TGCAGTGCTAGAGGCCAGATCGCTTTCTTT. It encodes CSARGQIAFF.

This chain uses TRBV29-1 with TRBJ2-3, with a tentative D call TRBD2 (5 bases). Trimming removed 2 bases from V and 0 bases from J, with 9 bases in between. There are 14 residues in the CDR3. CDR1 SQVTM and CDR2 ANQGSEA come from the germline V gene. Here the CDR3 reads CSVERGDSTDTQYF. The DNA for the CDR3 is TGCAGCGTTGAACGGGGTGATAGCACAGATACGCAGTATTTT.

V usage is TRBV5-1 and J usage is TRBJ2-4, with 10 positions matching TRBD1. CDR1 and CDR2 from the germline V gene are SGHRS and YFSETQ. V shed 0 bases, J shed 9 bases, and the junction held 9 bases outside the gene matches. The CDR3 is 16 amino acids. The CDR3 sequence: CASSLDPGQGRSIQYF. The CDR3 nucleotides read TGCGCCAGCAGCTTGGATCCGGGACAGGGGAGGAGCATTCAGTACTTC.

This chain joins TRBV18 and TRBJ1-5; possible D gene TRBD1, 6 bases. Germline-derived CDR1 and CDR2 are KGHSH and LQKENI. V was shortened by 0 bases and J by 7 bases, with 16 bases between the two germline ends. The CDR3 length is 16 residues. CDR3 bases: TGTGCCAGCTCACCACCGGTAAACAGGGCGAGACAGCCCCAGCATTTT. It specifies CASSPPVNRARQPQHF.

The gene calls are TRBV11-2 and TRBJ2-5, with no clear D. The CDR3 is 11 residues long. From germline, CDR1 is SGHAT and CDR2 FQNNGV. V lost 4 bases to trimming and J lost 10 bases, with 10 bases between them. The CDR3 reads CASSYREVQYF. The CDR3 coding sequence is TGTGCCAGCAGCTATCGAGAGGTCCAGTACTTC.

The chain employs TRBV7-6 and TRBJ2-7; TRBD2 aligns across 13 bases. The CDR3 has 15 amino acids. The trim removed 2 bases at V and 5 bases at J, leaving 3 bases unmatched. Per the germline V gene, CDR1 is SGHVS and CDR2 is FNYEAQ. CDR3 sequence: CASSLTSGGADEQYF. DNA of the CDR3: TGTGCCAGCAGCTTAACTAGCGGGGGGGCCGACGAGCAGTACTTC.

The V and J genes are TRBV30 and TRBJ1-4, with D possibly being TRBD1 (5 bases). There are 14 residues in the CDR3. V lost 5 bases, J lost 3 bases, and 13 bases lay in between. Germline lookup yields CDR1 GTSNPN and CDR2 SVGIG (reference sequence). CDR3 DNA: TGTGCCTGGCAACCAGGGTCTGCTAATGAAAAACTGTTTTTT. It specifies CAWQPGSANEKLFF.

The chain combines TRBV2 with TRBJ2-7, with a tentative D call TRBD2 (5 bases). Germline CDR1 SNHLY, CDR2 FYNNEI. The CDR3 runs to 13 residues. V lost 10 bases and J 3 bases, leaving 16 bases between the germline ends. This chain's CDR3 is CANHRGGGYEQYF. In nucleotides, the CDR3 is TGTGCCAACCATCGCGGCGGAGGCTACGAGCAGTACTTC.

This chain joins TRBV7-6 and TRBJ2-1, with D unclear. Per the germline V gene, CDR1 is SGHVS and CDR2 is FNYEAQ. The CDR3 has 14 residues. V gave up 2 bases and J gave up 7 bases, with 12 bases separating them. The CDR3: CASSLYSSGNEQFF. The CDR3 DNA follows: TGTGCCAGCAGCTTATATTCTTCCGGGAATGAGCAGTTCTTC.

The chain carries TRBV7-6 and TRBJ2-5, with TRBD2 identical over 10 bases. The germline gives CDR1 SGHVS, CDR2 FNYEAQ. Trimming removed 5 bases from V and 3 bases from J; junction bases left unmatched: 9. The CDR3 length is 16 residues. CDR3 region: CASSQPNTSGKETQYF. Written as DNA, the CDR3 is TGTGCCAGCAGCCAACCTAACACTAGCGGGAAAGAGACCCAGTACTTC.

This chain joins TRBV6-4 and TRBJ1-2; 9 bases match TRBD1. The trim removed 7 bases at V and 8 bases at J, leaving 5 bases unmatched. CDR3 length: 12 amino acids. Germline V gene data show CDR1 as MRHNA and CDR2 as SNTAGT. For the CDR3, the DNA is TGTGCCAGCAACTGGACAGGGGAAGGCTACACCTTC. This gives the protein CASNWTGEGYTF.

V usage is TRBV28 and J usage is TRBJ2-2; D might be TRBD2 (5 bases). The CDR3 runs to 12 residues. Trimming took off 6 bases at V and 5 bases at J, with 7 bases between the two ends. CDR1 is MDHEN, CDR2 SYDVKM, per germline. The DNA for the CDR3 is TGTGCCAGCAGGGGCGGGACCGGGGAGCTGTTTTTT. This gives the protein CASRGGTGELFF.

V gene TRBV18 combines with J gene TRBJ1-2; D is possibly TRBD1 (5 bases). Trimming removed 3 bases at V and 8 bases at J, with 13 bases between. Germline V lookup: CDR1 KGHSH, CDR2 LQKENI. The CDR3 extends over 13 amino acids. The CDR3 DNA follows: TGTGCCAGCTCACCGGGGCCCTTAGAGGGCTACACCTTC. Translating gives CASSPGPLEGYTF. The variable domain in full, completed from reference TRBV18 and TRBJ1-2, reads NAGVMQNPRHLVRRRGQEARLRCSPMKGHSHVYWYRQLPEEGLKFMVYLQKENIIDESGMPKERFSAEFPKEGPSILRIQQVVRGDSAAYFCASSPGPLEGYTFGSGTRLTVV.

The gene calls are TRBV11-3 and TRBJ2-7, with D possibly matching TRBD1 (5 bases). Trimming cost V 1 base and J 0 bases, with 10 bases left between them. Per the germline V gene, CDR1 is SGHNT and CDR2 is YENEEA. The CDR3 consists of 15 residues. The DNA for the CDR3 is TGTGCCAGCAGCTTAGGGGGCCCCAGCTCCTACGAGCAGTACTTC. It specifies CASSLGGPSSYEQYF.

The V and J genes are TRBV11-2 and TRBJ1-1; 11 bases are shared with TRBD1. Per the germline V gene, CDR1 is SGHAT and CDR2 is FQNNGV. With V trimmed by 5 bases and J by 4 bases, 3 bases remained unmatched. CDR3 size: 14 residues. In DNA, the CDR3 is TGTGCCAGCAGCCCGGGGACAGGGGGCACTGAAGCTTTCTTT. Protein product: CASSPGTGGTEAFF.

The count of this clone is one. The rearrangement uses TRBV7-2 and TRBJ1-2, with TRBD1 identical over 9 bases. Trimming took 4 bases from V and 6 from J; bases not matched to a gene: 6. The CDR3 sequence is 14 residues long. The germline V gene encodes CDR1 SGHTA and CDR2 FQGNSA. CDR3 amino acids: CASSSLQGADGYTF. CDR3 nucleotide sequence: TGTGCCAGCAGCTCCCTACAGGGGGCAGATGGCTACACCTTC.

The chain has TRBV4-1 and TRBJ2-1; TRBD1 is a possible D gene (6 bases). The V and J ends lost 0 bases and 9 bases respectively, with 18 bases between them. The CDR3 consists of 16 residues. Per the germline V gene, CDR1 is MGHRA and CDR2 is YSYEKL. The CDR3 nucleotides are TGCGCCAGCAGCCAAGATCCGGGACAAAGGGCAGCTGAGCAGTTCTTC. Its translation is CASSQDPGQRAAEQFF.